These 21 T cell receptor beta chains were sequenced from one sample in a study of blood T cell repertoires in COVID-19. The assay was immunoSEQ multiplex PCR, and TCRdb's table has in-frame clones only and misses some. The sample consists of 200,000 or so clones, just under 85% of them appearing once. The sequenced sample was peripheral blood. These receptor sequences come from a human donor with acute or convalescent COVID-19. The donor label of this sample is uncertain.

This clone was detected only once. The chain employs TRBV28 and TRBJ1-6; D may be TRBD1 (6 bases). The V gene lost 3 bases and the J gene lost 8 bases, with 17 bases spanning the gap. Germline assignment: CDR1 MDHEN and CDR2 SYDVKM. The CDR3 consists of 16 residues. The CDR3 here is CASSFLGQTRHSPLHF. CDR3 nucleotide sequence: TGTGCCAGCAGTTTCCTGGGACAAACACGTCATTCACCCCTCCACTTT. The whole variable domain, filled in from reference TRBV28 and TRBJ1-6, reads DVKVTQSSRYLVKRTGEKVFLECVQDMDHENMFWYRQDPGLGLRLIYFSYDVKMKEKGDIPEGYSVSREKKERFSLILESASTNQTSMYLCASSFLGQTRHSPLHFGNGTRLTVT.

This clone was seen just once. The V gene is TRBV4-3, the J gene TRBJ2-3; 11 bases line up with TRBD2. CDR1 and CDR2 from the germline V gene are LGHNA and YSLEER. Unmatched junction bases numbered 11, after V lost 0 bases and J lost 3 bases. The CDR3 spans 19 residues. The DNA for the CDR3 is TGCGCCAGCAGCCAAGATTCGGCGGGGGTAGCGGGAGGGACAGATACGCAGTATTTT. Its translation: CASSQDSAGVAGGTDTQYF.

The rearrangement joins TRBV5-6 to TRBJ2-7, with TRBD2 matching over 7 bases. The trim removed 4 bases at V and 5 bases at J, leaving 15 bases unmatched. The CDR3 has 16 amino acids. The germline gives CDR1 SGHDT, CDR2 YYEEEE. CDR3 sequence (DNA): TGTGCCAGCAGCGCGTCTTTAGCGGGCACACTGCACGAGCAGTACTTC. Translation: CASSASLAGTLHEQYF.

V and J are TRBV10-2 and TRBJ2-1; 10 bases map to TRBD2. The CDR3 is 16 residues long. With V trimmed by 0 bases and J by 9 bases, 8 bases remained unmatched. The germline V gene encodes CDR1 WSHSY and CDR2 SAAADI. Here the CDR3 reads CASSESASGRRSEQFF. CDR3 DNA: TGCGCCAGCAGTGAGTCGGCTAGCGGGAGACGGAGTGAGCAGTTCTTC.

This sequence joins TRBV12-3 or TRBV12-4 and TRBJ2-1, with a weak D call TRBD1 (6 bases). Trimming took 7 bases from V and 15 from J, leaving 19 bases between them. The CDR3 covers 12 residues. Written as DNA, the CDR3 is TGTGCCAGCACCCCTTACAGGGATCGGCGGTTCTTC. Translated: CASTPYRDRRFF.

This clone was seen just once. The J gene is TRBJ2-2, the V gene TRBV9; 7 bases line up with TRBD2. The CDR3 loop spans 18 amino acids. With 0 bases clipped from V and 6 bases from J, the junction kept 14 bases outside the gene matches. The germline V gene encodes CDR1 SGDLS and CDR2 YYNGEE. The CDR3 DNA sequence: TGTGCCAGCAGCGTAGGGGTGGTTGGGGAGGGTAGGGCCGGGGAGCTGTTTTTT. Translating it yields CASSVGVVGEGRAGELFF.

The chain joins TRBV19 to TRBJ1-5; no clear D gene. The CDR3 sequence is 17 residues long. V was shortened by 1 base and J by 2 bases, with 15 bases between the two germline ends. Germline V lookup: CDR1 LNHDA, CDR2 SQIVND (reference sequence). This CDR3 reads CASSIAFSFGGNQPQHF. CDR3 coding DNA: TGTGCCAGTAGTATAGCCTTTTCGTTCGGGGGCAATCAGCCCCAGCATTTT.

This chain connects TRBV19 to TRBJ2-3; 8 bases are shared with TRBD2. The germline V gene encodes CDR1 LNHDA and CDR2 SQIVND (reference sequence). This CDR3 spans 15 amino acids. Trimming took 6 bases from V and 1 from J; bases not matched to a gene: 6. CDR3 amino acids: CASSRGGGGTDTQYF. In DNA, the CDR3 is TGTGCCAGTAGCCGGGGGGGAGGGGGCACAGATACGCAGTATTTT.

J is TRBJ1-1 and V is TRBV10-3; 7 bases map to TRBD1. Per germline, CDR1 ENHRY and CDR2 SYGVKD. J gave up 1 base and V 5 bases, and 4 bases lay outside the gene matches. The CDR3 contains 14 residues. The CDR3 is CAISQTGTNTEAFF. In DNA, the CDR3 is TGTGCCATCAGTCAGACAGGGACGAACACTGAAGCTTTCTTT.

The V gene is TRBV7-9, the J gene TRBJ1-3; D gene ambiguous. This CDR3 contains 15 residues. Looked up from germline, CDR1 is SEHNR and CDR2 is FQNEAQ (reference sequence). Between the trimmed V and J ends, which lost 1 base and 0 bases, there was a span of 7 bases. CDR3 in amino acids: CASSLESLSGNTIYF. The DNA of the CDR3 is TGTGCCAGCAGCTTAGAGAGCCTCTCTGGAAACACCATATATTTT.

DNA of the CDR3: TGTGCCACCAGTGACCCGACAGGGGGCACTGAAGCTTTCTTT. This encodes CATSDPTGGTEAFF. The rearrangement joins TRBV24-1 to TRBJ1-1, with 9 bases lining up with TRBD1. The CDR3 length is 14 residues. Germline assignment: CDR1 KGHDR and CDR2 SFDVKD. The junction had 3 bases not matched to a gene; V was cut back by 4 bases and J by 4 bases.

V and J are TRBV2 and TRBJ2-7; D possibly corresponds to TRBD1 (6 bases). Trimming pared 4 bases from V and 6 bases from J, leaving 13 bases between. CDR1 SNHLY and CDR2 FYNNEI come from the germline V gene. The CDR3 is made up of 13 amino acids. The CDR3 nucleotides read TGTGCCAGCAGTGTCGCACAGGGCATCGAGCAGTACTTC. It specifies CASSVAQGIEQYF.

The CDR3 here is CASRGWGDQPQHF. In DNA, the CDR3 is TGTGCCAGCAGGGGTTGGGGGGACCAGCCCCAGCATTTT. The V and J genes are TRBV27 and TRBJ1-5; TRBD1 is a possible D gene (5 bases). Trimming cost V 6 bases and J 7 bases, with 13 bases left between them. There are 13 residues in the CDR3. The germline V gene has CDR1 MNHEY and CDR2 SMNVEV (reference sequence).

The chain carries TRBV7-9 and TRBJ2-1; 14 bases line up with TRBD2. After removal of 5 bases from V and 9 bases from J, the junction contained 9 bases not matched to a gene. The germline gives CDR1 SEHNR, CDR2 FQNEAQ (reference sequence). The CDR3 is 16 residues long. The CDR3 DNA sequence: TGTGCCAGCAGCAGACTAGCGGGAGGGCCCTCAGGTGAGCAGTTCTTC. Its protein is CASSRLAGGPSGEQFF.

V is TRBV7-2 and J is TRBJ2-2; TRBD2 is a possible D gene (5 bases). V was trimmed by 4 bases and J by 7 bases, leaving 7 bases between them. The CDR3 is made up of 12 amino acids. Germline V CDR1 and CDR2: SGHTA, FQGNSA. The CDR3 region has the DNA TGTGCCAGCAGCTCCCGGGACGGGGAGCTGTTTTTT. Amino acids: CASSSRDGELFF.

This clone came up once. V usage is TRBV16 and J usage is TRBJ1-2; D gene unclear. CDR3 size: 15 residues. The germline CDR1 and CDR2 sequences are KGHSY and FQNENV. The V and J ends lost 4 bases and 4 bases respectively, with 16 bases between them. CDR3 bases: TGTGCCAGCAGCCCCCAGCCAAAGGGAGGCTATGGCTACACCTTC. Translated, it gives CASSPQPKGGYGYTF.

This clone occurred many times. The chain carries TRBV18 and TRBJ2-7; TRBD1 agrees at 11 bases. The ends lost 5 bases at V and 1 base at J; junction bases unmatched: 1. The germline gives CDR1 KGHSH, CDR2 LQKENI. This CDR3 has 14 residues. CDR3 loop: CASSRDRGSYEQYF. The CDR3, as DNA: TGTGCCAGCTCAAGGGACAGGGGGTCCTACGAGCAGTACTTC.

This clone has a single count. The CDR3 here is CASRRTGVTYEQYF. CDR3 bases: TGTGCCAGCAGGAGGACAGGTGTAACCTACGAGCAGTACTTC. The chain recombines TRBV2 with TRBJ2-7, with 7 bases fitting TRBD1. The V gene's germline CDR1 is SNHLY and CDR2 FYNNEI. The length of the CDR3 is 14 residues. The V segment lost 6 bases and the J segment 2 bases; nucleotides outside the gene matches: 7.

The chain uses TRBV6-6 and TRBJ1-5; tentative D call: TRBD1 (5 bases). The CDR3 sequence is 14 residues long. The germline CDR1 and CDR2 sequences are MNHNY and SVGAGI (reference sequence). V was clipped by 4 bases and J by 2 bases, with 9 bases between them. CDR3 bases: TGTGCCAGCAGTTGGAGGGGCGGCAATCAGCCCCAGCATTTT. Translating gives CASSWRGGNQPQHF.

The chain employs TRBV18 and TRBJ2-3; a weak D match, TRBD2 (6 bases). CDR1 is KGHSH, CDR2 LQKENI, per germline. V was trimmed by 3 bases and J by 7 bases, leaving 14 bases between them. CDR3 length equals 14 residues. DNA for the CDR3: TGTGCCAGCTCACCTCCGGGAGCCTCCCATACGCAGTATTTT. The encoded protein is CASSPPGASHTQYF.

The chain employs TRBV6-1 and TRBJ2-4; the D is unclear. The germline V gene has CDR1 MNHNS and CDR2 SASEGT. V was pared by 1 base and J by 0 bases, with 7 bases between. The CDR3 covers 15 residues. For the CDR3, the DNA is TGTGCCAGCAGTGAAGGGGCAGTAGCCAAAAACATTCAGTACTTC. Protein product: CASSEGAVAKNIQYF.